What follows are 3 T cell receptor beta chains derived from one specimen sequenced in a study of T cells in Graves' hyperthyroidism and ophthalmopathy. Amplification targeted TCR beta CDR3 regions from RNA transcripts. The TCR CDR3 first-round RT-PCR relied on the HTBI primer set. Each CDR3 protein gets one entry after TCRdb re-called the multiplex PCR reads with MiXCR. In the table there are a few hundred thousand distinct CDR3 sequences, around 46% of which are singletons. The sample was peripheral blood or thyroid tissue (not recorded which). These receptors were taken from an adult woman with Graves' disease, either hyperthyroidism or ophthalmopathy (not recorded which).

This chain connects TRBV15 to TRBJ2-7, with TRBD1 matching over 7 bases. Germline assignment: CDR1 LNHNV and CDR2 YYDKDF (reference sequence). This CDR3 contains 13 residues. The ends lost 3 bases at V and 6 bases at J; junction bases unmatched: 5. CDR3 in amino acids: CATSSANRGEQYF. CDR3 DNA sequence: TGTGCCACCAGCAGCGCCAACAGGGGCGAGCAGTACTTC.

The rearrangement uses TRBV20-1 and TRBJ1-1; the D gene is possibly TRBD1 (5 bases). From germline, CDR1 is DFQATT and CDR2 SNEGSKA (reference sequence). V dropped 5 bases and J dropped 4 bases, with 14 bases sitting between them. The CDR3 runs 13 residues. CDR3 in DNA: TGCAGTGCTTTGGTAGCCGGGGGCACTGAAGCTTTCTTT. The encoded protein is CSALVAGGTEAFF.

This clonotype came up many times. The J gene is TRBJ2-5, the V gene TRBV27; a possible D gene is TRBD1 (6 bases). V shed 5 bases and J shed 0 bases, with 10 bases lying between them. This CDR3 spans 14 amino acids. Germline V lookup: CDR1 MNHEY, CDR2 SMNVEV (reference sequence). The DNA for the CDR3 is TGTGCCAGCAGTCCCTGGGACAACCAAGAGACCCAGTACTTC. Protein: CASSPWDNQETQYF.